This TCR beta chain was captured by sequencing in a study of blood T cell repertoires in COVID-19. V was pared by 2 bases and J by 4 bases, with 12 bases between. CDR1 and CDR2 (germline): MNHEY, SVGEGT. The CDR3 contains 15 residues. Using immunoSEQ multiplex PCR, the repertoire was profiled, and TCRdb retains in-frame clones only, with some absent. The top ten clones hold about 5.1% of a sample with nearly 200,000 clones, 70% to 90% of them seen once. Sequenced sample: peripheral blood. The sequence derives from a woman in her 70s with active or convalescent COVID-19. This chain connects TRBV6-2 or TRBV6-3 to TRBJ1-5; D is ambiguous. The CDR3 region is CASSYRRVGNQPQHF. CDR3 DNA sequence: TGTGCCAGCAGTTACAGGAGGGTCGGGAATCAGCCCCAGCATTTT.